Described below is a single T cell receptor (beta chain) sequence and its context. This entry is derived from a study of CD8 T cells in ankylosing spondylitis. TCRdb independently ran MiXCR on the 5' RACE reads; one entry per CDR3 protein. The top ten hold 13% of the sample, which has approximately 350,000 distinct CDR3 sequences, approximately 20% seen once. V was cut by 6 bases and J by 0 bases, with 11 bases left in between. Germline-derived CDR1 and CDR2 are MDHEN and SYDVKM. The length of the CDR3 is 15 residues. The source of this sequence is a male donor with ankylosing spondylitis or in good health (not recorded which). The chain has TRBV28 and TRBJ2-2; no definite D call. The material sequenced was blood, either unsorted or a sorted T cell fraction (not recorded which). The CDR3 DNA reads as TGTGCCAGCAGCACCAAACAAACGAACACCGGGGAGCTGTTTTTT. Translation gives CASSTKQTNTGELFF.